This TCR beta chain is drawn from a study of OX40 agonist ivuxolimab in advanced cancers. Overall study findings and caveats: Among the lowest levels of clonal expansion were found in partial responders at 0.1-3.0 mg/kg.

Data came from immunoSEQ multiplex PCR; TCRdb stores just in-frame clones and leaves some out. Counted here are fewer than 95,000 clones, roughly 80% occurring once; the ten biggest clones make up 6% to 8%. With respect to this clone: Its antigen is not known.

Individuals having autoimmune disease history or systemic immunosuppression were not enrolled. Looked up from germline, CDR1 is MDHEN and CDR2 is SYDVKM. Trimming at V came to 3 bases and at J to 5 bases, leaving 3 bases not matched to a gene. The CDR3 sequence is 14 residues long. The sequenced sample was CD4+ or CD8+ T cells sorted from blood, obtained in a trial of the OX40 agonist ivuxolimab. The chain has TRBV28 and TRBJ1-2; 10 nucleotides match TRBD1. This sequence was found in an adult with an advanced solid tumor such as melanoma, head and neck, liver or kidney cancer. The CDR3 protein is CASSFRGQGYGYTF. The CDR3, as DNA: TGTGCCAGCAGTTTTAGGGGACAGGGGTATGGCTACACCTTC.